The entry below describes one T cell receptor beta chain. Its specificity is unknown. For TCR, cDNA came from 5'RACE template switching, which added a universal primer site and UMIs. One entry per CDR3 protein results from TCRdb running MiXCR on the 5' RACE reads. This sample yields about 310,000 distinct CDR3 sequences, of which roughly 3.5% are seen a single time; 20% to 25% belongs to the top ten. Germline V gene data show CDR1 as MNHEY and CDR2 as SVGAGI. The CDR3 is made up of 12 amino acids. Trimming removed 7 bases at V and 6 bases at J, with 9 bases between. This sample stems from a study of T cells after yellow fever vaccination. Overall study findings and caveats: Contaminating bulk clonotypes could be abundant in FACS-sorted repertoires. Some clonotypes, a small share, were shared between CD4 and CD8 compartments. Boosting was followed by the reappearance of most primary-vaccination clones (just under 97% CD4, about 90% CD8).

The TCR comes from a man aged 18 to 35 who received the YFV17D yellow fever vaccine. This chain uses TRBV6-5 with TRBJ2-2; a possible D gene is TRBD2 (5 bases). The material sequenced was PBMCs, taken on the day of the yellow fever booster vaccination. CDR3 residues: CASTYGAGELFF. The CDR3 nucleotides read TGTGCCAGCACCTACGGGGCCGGGGAGCTGTTTTTT.